The 13 T cell receptor beta chains below were found in one sample sequenced in a study of early T cells in non-severe SARS-CoV-2 infection. One entry per CDR3 protein results from TCRdb running MiXCR on the 5' RACE reads. Of approximately 50,000 distinct CDR3 sequences listed, around a tenth were seen once; the top ten hold more than 13%. Specimen: whole blood. All receptors come from an adult who was a healthcare worker with PCR-confirmed SARS-CoV-2 infection or an uninfected control (not recorded which).

This clonotype was counted a few times. This chain links TRBV7-6 with TRBJ2-3; tentative D call: TRBD2 (6 bases). This CDR3 contains 16 residues. The germline V gene encodes CDR1 SGHVS and CDR2 FNYEAQ. The V gene lost 2 bases and the J gene lost 4 bases, with 16 bases spanning the gap. The CDR3 protein is CASSLSGLDWADTQYF. The DNA of the CDR3 is TGTGCCAGCAGCTTAAGCGGGCTAGACTGGGCAGATACGCAGTATTTT.

V and J are TRBV6-2 or TRBV6-3 and TRBJ2-1, with no clear D. Looked up from germline, CDR1 is MNHEY and CDR2 is SVGEGT. The length of the CDR3 is 11 residues. V was pared by 10 bases and J by 9 bases, with 13 bases between. This chain's CDR3 is CATTDAFEQFF. The CDR3 DNA reads as TGTGCCACCACCGATGCATTTGAGCAGTTCTTC.

This clonotype was seen a few times. The CDR3 region is CASGSQGAGTQYF. CDR3 bases: TGTGCCAGCGGATCACAGGGGGCTGGGACCCAGTACTTC. The chain combines TRBV27 with TRBJ2-5; 9 bases agree with TRBD1. In germline, CDR1 is MNHEY, CDR2 SMNVEV (reference sequence). The CDR3 has 13 residues. With V trimmed by 8 bases and J by 7 bases, 8 bases remained unmatched.

The sample holds many counts of this clonotype. CDR3 in amino acids: CASRLAWGPHYEQYF. As DNA, the CDR3 is TGTGCCAGCAGGCTTGCTTGGGGGCCCCACTACGAGCAGTACTTC. The rearrangement links TRBV6-5 to TRBJ2-7; D is possibly TRBD1 (6 bases). Trimming left V 6 bases short and J 3 bases short, with 18 bases between. Germline values: CDR1 MNHEY, CDR2 SVGAGI. The CDR3 runs to 15 residues.

Comments on this clonotype: Just one base apart from a much larger clone, this may be a read error. The gene calls are TRBV6-2 or TRBV6-3 and TRBJ2-3, with 10 bases aligning to TRBD2. Germline lookup yields CDR1 MNHEY and CDR2 SVGEGT. V dropped 5 bases and J dropped 10; count of bases not matched to a gene: 12. The CDR3 sequence is 15 residues long. Written as DNA, the CDR3 is TGTGCCAGCAGTAGGCCGGAACTAGCGGGACTCGCGCAGTATTTT. Translating gives CASSRPELAGLAQYF.

This clonotype was counted only a few times. J is TRBJ2-3 and V is TRBV28, with a tentative D call TRBD2 (5 bases). V was pared by 8 bases and J by 0 bases, with 15 bases between. The CDR3 is made up of 15 amino acids. Germline V gene data show CDR1 as MDHEN and CDR2 as SYDVKM. The CDR3 nucleotides are TGTGCCAGCCCACCGGGGTCGGTGAGCACAGATACGCAGTATTTT. Translating gives CASPPGSVSTDTQYF.

This clonotype was seen only a few times. The rearrangement uses TRBV10-3 and TRBJ2-1; D call uncertain. CDR3 size: 12 residues. The V end was cut by 6 bases, the J end by 12 bases, with 15 bases between. Germline V gives CDR1 ENHRY, CDR2 SYGVKD. The CDR3 region is CAISITKFGQFF. The CDR3 DNA sequence: TGTGCCATCAGCATTACCAAGTTCGGGCAGTTCTTC.

V and J are TRBV9 and TRBJ1-3, with TRBD1 matching 8 bases. V lost 5 bases, J lost 2 bases, and 6 bases stayed unmatched. The CDR3 loop spans 15 amino acids. Per germline, CDR1 SGDLS and CDR2 YYNGEE. CDR3 DNA sequence: TGTGCCAGCAGTGCGACAGGGGACACTGGAAACACCATATATTTT. Translation: CASSATGDTGNTIYF.

This clonotype was found many times. CDR3: CASSLNEETQYF. The CDR3, as DNA: TGCGCCAGCAGCTTGAATGAGGAGACCCAGTACTTC. The chain employs TRBV5-1 and TRBJ2-5; D not resolved. Per germline, CDR1 SGHRS and CDR2 YFSETQ. V dropped 1 base and J dropped 5 bases, with 6 bases sitting between them. This CDR3 comprises 12 residues. The complete variable domain, with remaining parts taken from reference TRBV5-1 and TRBJ2-5, reads KAGVTQTPRYLIKTRGQQVTLSCSPISGHRSVSWYQQTPGQGLQFLFEYFSETQRNKGNFPGRFSGRQFSNSRSEMNVSTLELGDSALYLCASSLNEETQYFGPGTRLLVL.

This clonotype has only a few counts. The chain employs TRBV2 and TRBJ2-7, with TRBD2 identical over 13 bases. CDR3 size: 15 residues. Per germline, CDR1 SNHLY and CDR2 FYNNEI. The V segment lost 3 bases and the J segment 5 bases; nucleotides outside the gene matches: 4. In DNA, the CDR3 is TGTGCCAGCAGTGAGGTACTAGCGGGAGGGGACGAGCAGTACTTC. It is translated as CASSEVLAGGDEQYF.

The sample holds many counts of this clonotype. V usage is TRBV7-2 and J usage is TRBJ2-1; TRBD2 matches 11 bases. The CDR3 contains 20 residues. Germline trimming cut 2 bases from V and 0 bases from J; bases unmatched to any gene: 12. Germline CDR1 reads SGHTA; CDR2 reads FQGNSA. The CDR3 protein is CASSLSYQGLAVSSYNEQFF. DNA for the CDR3: TGTGCCAGCAGCTTATCCTACCAGGGACTAGCGGTGAGCTCCTACAATGAGCAGTTCTTC. The full variable domain, with the rest looked up from reference TRBV7-2 and TRBJ2-1, is GAGVSQSPSNKVTEKGKDVELRCDPISGHTALYWYRQSLGQGLEFLIYFQGNSAPDKSGLPSDRFSAERTGGSVSTLTIQRTQQEDSAVYLCASSLSYQGLAVSSYNEQFFGPGTRLTVL.

J is TRBJ1-1 and V is TRBV7-2; tentatively, D is TRBD1 (6 bases). Germline V lookup: CDR1 SGHTA, CDR2 FQGNSA. V gave up 0 bases and J gave up 3 bases, with 17 bases separating them. The CDR3 consists of 17 residues. DNA for the CDR3: TGTGCCAGCAGCTTAGCTATCATAGGGGGGGCGTACACTGAAGCTTTCTTT. Amino acids: CASSLAIIGGAYTEAFF.

The chain combines TRBV4-3 with TRBJ1-6, with D perhaps matching TRBD1 (6 bases). The CDR3 runs to 15 residues. Germline loops: CDR1 LGHNA, CDR2 YSLEER. The V end was cut by 0 bases, the J end by 9 bases, with 12 bases between. CDR3 amino acids: CASSQDDRFGSPLHF. CDR3 nucleotide sequence: TGCGCCAGCAGCCAAGATGACAGGTTCGGTTCACCCCTCCACTTT.